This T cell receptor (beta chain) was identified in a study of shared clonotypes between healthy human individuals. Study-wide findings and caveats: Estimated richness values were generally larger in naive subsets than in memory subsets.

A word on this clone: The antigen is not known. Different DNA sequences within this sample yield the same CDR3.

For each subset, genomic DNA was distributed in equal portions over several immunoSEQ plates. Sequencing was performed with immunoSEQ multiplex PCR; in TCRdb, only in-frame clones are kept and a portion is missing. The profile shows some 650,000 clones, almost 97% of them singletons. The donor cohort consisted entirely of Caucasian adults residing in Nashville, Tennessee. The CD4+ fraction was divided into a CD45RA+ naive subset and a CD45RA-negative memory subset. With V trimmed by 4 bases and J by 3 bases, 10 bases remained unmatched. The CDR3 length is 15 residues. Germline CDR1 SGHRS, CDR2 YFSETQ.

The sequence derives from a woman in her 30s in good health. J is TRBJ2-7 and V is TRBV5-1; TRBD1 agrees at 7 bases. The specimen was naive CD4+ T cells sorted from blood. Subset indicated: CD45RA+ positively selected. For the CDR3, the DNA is TGCGCCAGCAGCCTAGGAGACAGGGACCTCTACGAGCAGTACTTC. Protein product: CASSLGDRDLYEQYF.